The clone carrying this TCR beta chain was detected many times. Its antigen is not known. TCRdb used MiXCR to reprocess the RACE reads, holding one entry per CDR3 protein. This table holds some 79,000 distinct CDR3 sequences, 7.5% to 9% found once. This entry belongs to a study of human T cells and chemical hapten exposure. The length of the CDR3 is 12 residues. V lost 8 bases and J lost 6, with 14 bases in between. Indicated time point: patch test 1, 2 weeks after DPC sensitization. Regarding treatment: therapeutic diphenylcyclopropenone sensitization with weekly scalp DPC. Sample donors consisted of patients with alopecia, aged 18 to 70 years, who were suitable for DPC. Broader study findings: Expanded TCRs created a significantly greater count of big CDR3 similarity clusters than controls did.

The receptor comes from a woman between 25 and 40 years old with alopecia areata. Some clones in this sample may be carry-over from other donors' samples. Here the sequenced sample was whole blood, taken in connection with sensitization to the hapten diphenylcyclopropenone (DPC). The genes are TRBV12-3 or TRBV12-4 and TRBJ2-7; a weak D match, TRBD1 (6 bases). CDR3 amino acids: CASRYRVGEQYF. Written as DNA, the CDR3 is TGTGCCAGCCGCTACAGGGTCGGCGAGCAGTACTTC.